Presented here are 20 T cell receptor beta chains from one specimen sequenced in a study of cytomegalovirus exposure and HLA in healthy donors. PCR amplification relied on 60 Vbeta primers (plus 13 Jbeta primers). Assay: immunoSEQ multiplex PCR; the TCRdb copy retains only in-frame clones and omits some. The sample has over 250,000 clones; roughly 90% are singletons. Sequencing was performed on PBMCs. Source of these receptors: a man aged 40-50 years in good health and CMV-seropositive.

The genes are TRBV25-1 and TRBJ1-5, with D perhaps matching TRBD1 (5 bases). The CDR3 is made up of 15 amino acids. Germline loops: CDR1 MGHDK, CDR2 SYGVNS. V was pared by 3 bases and J by 5 bases, with 14 bases between. In DNA form, the CDR3 reads TGTGCCAGCAGTGACGCTCCGGGGGGGGATCAGCCCCAGCATTTT. Amino acid sequence: CASSDAPGGDQPQHF.

This clone was detected a few times. The rearrangement links TRBV5-6 to TRBJ2-7, with 7 bases identical to TRBD1. The V gene end was trimmed by 3 bases and the J gene end by 2 bases; junction bases not matched to a gene: 8. Germline V CDR1 and CDR2: SGHDT, YYEEEE. CDR3 length equals 15 residues. The CDR3 region has the DNA TGTGCCAGCAGCTGGGGTGACAGGGCCGCCTACGAGCAGTACTTC. It is translated as CASSWGDRAAYEQYF.

This sequence joins TRBV19 and TRBJ2-7; 9 positions agree with TRBD1. Trimming at V came to 6 bases and at J to 3 bases, leaving 9 bases not matched to a gene. The CDR3 loop spans 15 amino acids. From germline, CDR1 is LNHDA and CDR2 SQIVND (reference sequence). CDR3 residues: CASSPGTGIFYEQYF. CDR3 DNA sequence: TGTGCCAGTAGCCCCGGGACAGGGATCTTCTACGAGCAGTACTTC.

This clone has a single count. This sequence joins TRBV10-1 and TRBJ1-5; 8 positions agree with TRBD1. The ends lost 6 bases at V and 5 bases at J; junction bases unmatched: 3. Germline values: CDR1 WNHNN, CDR2 SYGVQD (reference sequence). CDR3 length: 13 residues. CDR3 loop: CASRDRGDQPQHF. The CDR3, as DNA: TGCGCCAGCAGAGACAGGGGAGATCAGCCCCAGCATTTT.

The genes are TRBV6-7 and TRBJ2-5, with 9 bases matching TRBD2. Being an ORF, TRBV6-7 has a function that is uncertain. The CDR3 contains 14 residues. V lost 4 bases to trimming and J lost 3 bases; unmatched junction nucleotides: 3. CDR3: CASSSTSGKETQYF. In DNA form, the CDR3 reads TGTGCCAGCAGTTCGACTAGCGGAAAAGAGACCCAGTACTTC.

This chain links TRBV6-1 with TRBJ1-5; perhaps TRBD1 as D (6 bases). Deletions cut 8 bases from V and 5 bases from J, with 19 bases between. The germline V gene has CDR1 MNHNS and CDR2 SASEGT. The CDR3 loop spans 15 amino acids. The CDR3 nucleotides read TGTGCCAGCGGAGTGAGGTGGGACACCTATCAGCCCCAGCATTTT. The encoded protein is CASGVRWDTYQPQHF.

The rearrangement joins TRBV19 to TRBJ2-3; 10 nucleotides align to TRBD1. Per the germline V gene, CDR1 is LNHDA and CDR2 is SQIVND (reference sequence). CDR3 length equals 15 residues. J was trimmed by 2 bases and V by 4 bases; bases with no gene match: 3. CDR3 sequence (DNA): TGTGCCAGTAGTAACCGACAGGGGGCCACAGATACGCAGTATTTT. Protein: CASSNRQGATDTQYF.

DNA for the CDR3: TGTGCCAGCAGAGGACAGGGGGTGCTACAAGAGGGATACGAGCAGTACTTC. Amino acid sequence: CASRGQGVLQEGYEQYF. V gene TRBV13 combines with J gene TRBJ2-7; 10 nucleotides agree with TRBD1. The CDR3 contains 17 residues. J lost 4 bases, V lost 6 bases, and 15 bases had no gene match. Per the germline V gene, CDR1 is PRHDT and CDR2 is FYEKMQ (reference sequence).

This clone came up once. This chain connects TRBV28 to TRBJ1-2, with D maybe TRBD1 (5 bases). Germline V gene data show CDR1 as MDHEN and CDR2 as SYDVKM. Trimming shortened V by 5 bases and J by 6 bases, and 16 bases separated the two germline ends. The CDR3 loop spans 14 amino acids. For the CDR3, the DNA is TGTGCCAGCAGTCTACTATCTAAGGGGAATGGCTACACCTTC. Amino acid sequence: CASSLLSKGNGYTF.

The chain combines TRBV28 with TRBJ2-3; 8 bases are shared with TRBD2. V lost 4 bases to trimming and J lost 2 bases; unmatched junction nucleotides: 8. From germline, CDR1 is MDHEN and CDR2 SYDVKM. The CDR3 is made up of 16 amino acids. CDR3 in DNA: TGTGCCAGCAGTTCCCCGGGGGGGGTCCTCACAGATACGCAGTATTTT. This codes for CASSSPGGVLTDTQYF.

The chain carries TRBV9 and TRBJ2-7, with TRBD1 matching over 7 bases. V shed 4 bases, J shed 0 bases, and the junction held 7 bases outside the gene matches. This CDR3 spans 15 amino acids. Germline loops: CDR1 SGDLS, CDR2 YYNGEE. CDR3 sequence: CASSPGAGGSYEQYF. CDR3 nucleotides: TGTGCCAGCAGCCCTGGGGCAGGGGGCTCCTACGAGCAGTACTTC.

The V call is TRBV7-8, the J call TRBJ1-1; 10 positions agree with TRBD1. The ends lost 2 bases at V and 5 bases at J; junction bases unmatched: 5. Germline V gene sequence: CDR1 SGHVS, CDR2 FQNEAQ. CDR3 size: 15 residues. The CDR3 is CASSLLGTGATEAFF. The CDR3 DNA follows: TGTGCCAGCAGCTTATTGGGGACAGGGGCTACTGAAGCTTTCTTT.

The chain combines TRBV28 with TRBJ2-7, with TRBD2 matching over 10 bases. From germline, CDR1 is MDHEN and CDR2 SYDVKM. This CDR3 contains 16 residues. V lost 3 bases and J lost 5; bases outside the gene matches: 10. DNA for the CDR3: TGTGCCAGCAGTTTCCCGCCTAGCGGGAGAATCCACGAGCAGTACTTC. Translated, it gives CASSFPPSGRIHEQYF.

The V call is TRBV18, the J call TRBJ2-3; 9 nucleotides align to TRBD2. Losses at the gene ends were 1 base for V and 4 bases for J; bases not matched to a gene: 9. Germline CDR1 is KGHSH and CDR2 is LQKENI. The CDR3 has 17 residues. The CDR3 spells CASSPLSSGMLADTQYF. DNA of the CDR3: TGTGCCAGCTCACCACTGTCTAGCGGGATGTTGGCAGATACGCAGTATTTT. The full variable domain, completed using reference TRBV18 and TRBJ2-3, is NAGVMQNPRHLVRRRGQEARLRCSPMKGHSHVYWYRQLPEEGLKFMVYLQKENIIDESGMPKERFSAEFPKEGPSILRIQQVVRGDSAAYFCASSPLSSGMLADTQYFGPGTRLTVL.

The rearrangement links TRBV9 to TRBJ1-4; D uncertain. In germline, CDR1 is SGDLS, CDR2 YYNGEE. The germline V and J ends were trimmed by 5 bases and 5 bases, with 10 bases remaining between them. The CDR3 contains 13 residues. This chain's CDR3 is CASRGRENEKLFF. The DNA of the CDR3 is TGTGCCAGCAGGGGCAGAGAAAATGAAAAACTGTTTTTT.

This chain joins TRBV7-9 and TRBJ2-7; D is uncertain. Trimming took 6 bases from V and 4 from J, leaving 10 bases between them. This CDR3 spans 12 amino acids. Germline V lookup: CDR1 SEHNR, CDR2 FQNEAQ (reference sequence). The CDR3 is CASSLGAYEQYF. The CDR3 DNA reads as TGTGCCAGCAGTTTGGGCGCATACGAGCAGTACTTC.

This chain connects TRBV2 to TRBJ2-7, with 7 bases fitting TRBD1. Unmatched junction bases numbered 13, after V lost 6 bases and J lost 2 bases. Germline V gives CDR1 SNHLY, CDR2 FYNNEI. This CDR3 is built from 16 residues. The CDR3 loop reads CASRGDSPLGPYEQYF. Written as DNA, the CDR3 is TGTGCCAGCAGGGGGGACAGCCCATTGGGCCCCTACGAGCAGTACTTC.

The chain is built from TRBV4-1 and TRBJ2-1, with D possibly matching TRBD2 (5 bases). The CDR3 has 15 residues. V was shortened by 4 bases and J by 4 bases, with 14 bases between the two germline ends. Germline-derived CDR1 and CDR2 are MGHRA and YSYEKL. CDR3 residues: CASSPMVGVYNEQFF. The CDR3 nucleotides are TGCGCCAGCAGCCCTATGGTGGGAGTGTACAATGAGCAGTTCTTC.

Concerning this clone: Other DNA sequences in the sample encode the same CDR3. The V and J genes are TRBV19 and TRBJ2-7, with 7 bases fitting TRBD2. CDR1 is LNHDA, CDR2 SQIVND, per germline (reference sequence). The V gene end was trimmed by 1 base and the J gene end by 2 bases; junction bases not matched to a gene: 2. This CDR3 is 14 amino acids long. In DNA form, the CDR3 reads TGTGCCAGTAGTATAGGTGGACTAGCCTACGAGCAGTACTTC. Its translation is CASSIGGLAYEQYF.

This clone was detected once. The chain is built from TRBV19 and TRBJ2-7; the match to TRBD2 covers 13 bases. Trimming cost V 3 bases and J 5 bases; bases outside gene matches: 1. This CDR3 is built from 14 residues. From germline, CDR1 is LNHDA and CDR2 SQIVND (reference sequence). CDR3 DNA sequence: TGTGCCAGTAGTATGGGGACTAGCGGGGACGAGCAGTACTTC. Its translation: CASSMGTSGDEQYF.